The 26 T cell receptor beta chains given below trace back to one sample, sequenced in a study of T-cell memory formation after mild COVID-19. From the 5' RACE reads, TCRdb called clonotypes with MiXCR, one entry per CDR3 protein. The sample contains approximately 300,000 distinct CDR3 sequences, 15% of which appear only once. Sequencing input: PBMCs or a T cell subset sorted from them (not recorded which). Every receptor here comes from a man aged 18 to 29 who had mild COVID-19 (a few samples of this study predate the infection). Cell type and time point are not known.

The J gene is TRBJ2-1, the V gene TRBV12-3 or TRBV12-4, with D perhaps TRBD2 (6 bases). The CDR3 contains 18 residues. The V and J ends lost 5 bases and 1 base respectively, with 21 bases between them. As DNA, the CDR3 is TGTGCCAGCAGTCTAACCCGGGGGTTTACTGGGTCCTACAATGAGCAGTTCTTC. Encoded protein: CASSLTRGFTGSYNEQFF.

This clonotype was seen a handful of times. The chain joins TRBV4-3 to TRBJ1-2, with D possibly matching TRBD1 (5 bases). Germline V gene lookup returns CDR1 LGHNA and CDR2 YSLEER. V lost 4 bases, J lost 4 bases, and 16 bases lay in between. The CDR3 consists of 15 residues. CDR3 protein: CASSRDTQGFYGYTF. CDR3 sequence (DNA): TGCGCCAGCAGCCGGGATACTCAGGGATTCTATGGCTACACCTTC.

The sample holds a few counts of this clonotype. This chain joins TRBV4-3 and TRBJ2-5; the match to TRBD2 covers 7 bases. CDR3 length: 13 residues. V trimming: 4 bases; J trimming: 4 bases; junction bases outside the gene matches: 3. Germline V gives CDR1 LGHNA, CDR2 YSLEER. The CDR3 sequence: CASSRTRGETQYF. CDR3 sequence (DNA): TGCGCCAGCAGCCGGACTAGGGGAGAGACCCAGTACTTC.

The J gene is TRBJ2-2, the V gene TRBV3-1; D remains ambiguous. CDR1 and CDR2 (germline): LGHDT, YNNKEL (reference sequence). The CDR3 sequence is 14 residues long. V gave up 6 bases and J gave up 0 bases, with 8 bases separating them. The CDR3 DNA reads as TGTGCCAGCAGTCAAATAACGAACACCGGGGAGCTGTTTTTT. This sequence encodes CASSQITNTGELFF. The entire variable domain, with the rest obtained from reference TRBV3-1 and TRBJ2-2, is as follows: DTAVSQTPKYLVTQMGNDKSIKCEQNLGHDTMYWYKQDSKKFLKIMFSYNNKELIINETVPNRFSPKSPDKAHLNLHINSLELGDSAVYFCASSQITNTGELFFGEGSRLTVL.

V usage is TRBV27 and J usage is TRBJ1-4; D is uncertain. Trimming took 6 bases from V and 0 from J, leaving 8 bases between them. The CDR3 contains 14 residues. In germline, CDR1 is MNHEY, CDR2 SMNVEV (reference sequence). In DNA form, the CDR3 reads TGTGCCAGCAGCTCGTTAGCAACTAATGAAAAACTGTTTTTT. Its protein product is CASSSLATNEKLFF.

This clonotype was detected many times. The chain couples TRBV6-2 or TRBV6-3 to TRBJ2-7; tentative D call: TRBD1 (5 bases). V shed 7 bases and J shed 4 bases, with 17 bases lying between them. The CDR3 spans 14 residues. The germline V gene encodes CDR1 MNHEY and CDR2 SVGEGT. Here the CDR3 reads CASTVGPFRYEQYF. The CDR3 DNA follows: TGTGCCAGCACTGTGGGGCCTTTTAGGTACGAGCAGTACTTC.

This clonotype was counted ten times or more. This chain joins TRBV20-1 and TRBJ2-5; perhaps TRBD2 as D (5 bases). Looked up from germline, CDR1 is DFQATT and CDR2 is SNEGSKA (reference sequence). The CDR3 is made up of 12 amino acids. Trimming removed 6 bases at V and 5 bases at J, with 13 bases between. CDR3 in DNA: TGCAGTGCCCTTAGCGAGTGGGAGACCCAGTACTTC. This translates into CSALSEWETQYF.

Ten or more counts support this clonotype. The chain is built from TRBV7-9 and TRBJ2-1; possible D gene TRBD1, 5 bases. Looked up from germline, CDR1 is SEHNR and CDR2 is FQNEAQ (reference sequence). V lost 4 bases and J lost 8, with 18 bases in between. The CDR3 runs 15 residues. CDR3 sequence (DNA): TGTGCCAGCAGCTCAGAGGTGGCAGGGTTCGATGAGCAGTTCTTC. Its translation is CASSSEVAGFDEQFF.

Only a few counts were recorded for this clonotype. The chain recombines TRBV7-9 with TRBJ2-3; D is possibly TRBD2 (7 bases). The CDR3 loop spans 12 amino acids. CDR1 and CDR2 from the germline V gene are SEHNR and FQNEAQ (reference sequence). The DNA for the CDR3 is TGTGGGGGGGGCCTTAACACAGATACGCAGTATTTT. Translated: CGGGLNTDTQYF.

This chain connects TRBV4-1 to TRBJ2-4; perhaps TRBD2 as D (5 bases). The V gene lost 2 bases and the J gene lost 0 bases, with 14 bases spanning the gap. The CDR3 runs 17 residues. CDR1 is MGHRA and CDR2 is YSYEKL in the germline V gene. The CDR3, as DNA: TGCGCCAGCAGCCAACCCCGGACTGGTGTAGCCAAAAACATTCAGTACTTC. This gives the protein CASSQPRTGVAKNIQYF.

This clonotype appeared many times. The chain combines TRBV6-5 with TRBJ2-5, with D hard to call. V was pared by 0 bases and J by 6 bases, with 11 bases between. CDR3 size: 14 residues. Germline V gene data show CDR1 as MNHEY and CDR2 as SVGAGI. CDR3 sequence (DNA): TGTGCCAGCAGTTACTCGTATCCGCCGCAGACCCAGTACTTC. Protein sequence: CASSYSYPPQTQYF.

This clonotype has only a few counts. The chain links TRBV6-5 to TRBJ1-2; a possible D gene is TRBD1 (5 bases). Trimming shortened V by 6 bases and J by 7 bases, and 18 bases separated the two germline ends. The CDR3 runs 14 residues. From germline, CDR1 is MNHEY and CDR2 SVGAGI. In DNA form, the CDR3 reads TGTGCCAGCAGGGACGACAGCAGGAGATCTGGCTACACCTTC. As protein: CASRDDSRRSGYTF.

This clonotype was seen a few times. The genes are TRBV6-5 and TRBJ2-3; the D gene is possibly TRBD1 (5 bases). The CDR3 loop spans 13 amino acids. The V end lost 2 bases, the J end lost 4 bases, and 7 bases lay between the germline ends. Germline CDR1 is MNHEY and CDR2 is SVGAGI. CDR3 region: CASSYRGPDTQYF. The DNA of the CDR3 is TGTGCCAGCAGTTACAGGGGCCCAGATACGCAGTATTTT.

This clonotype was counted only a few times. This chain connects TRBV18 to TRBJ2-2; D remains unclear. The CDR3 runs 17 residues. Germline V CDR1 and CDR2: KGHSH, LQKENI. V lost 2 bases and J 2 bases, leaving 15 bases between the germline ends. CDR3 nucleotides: TGTGCCAGCTCACCAGGCCCCGGCTTTTCAAACACCGGGGAGCTGTTTTTT. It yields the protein CASSPGPGFSNTGELFF.

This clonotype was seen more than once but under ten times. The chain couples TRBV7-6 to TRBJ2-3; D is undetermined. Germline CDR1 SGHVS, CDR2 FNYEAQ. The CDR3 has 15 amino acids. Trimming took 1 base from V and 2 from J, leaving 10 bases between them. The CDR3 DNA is TGTGCCAGCAGCTTAGTTGGCCGACACACAGATACGCAGTATTTT. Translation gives CASSLVGRHTDTQYF.

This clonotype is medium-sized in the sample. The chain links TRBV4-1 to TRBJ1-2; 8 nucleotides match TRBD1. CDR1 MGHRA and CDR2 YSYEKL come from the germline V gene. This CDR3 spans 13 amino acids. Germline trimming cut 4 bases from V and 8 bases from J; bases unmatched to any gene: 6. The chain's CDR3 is CASSRDRGDGYTF. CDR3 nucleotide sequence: TGCGCCAGCAGCCGCGACAGGGGTGACGGCTACACCTTC.

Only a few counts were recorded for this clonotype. CDR3 DNA: TGTGCCAGCAGCTTGGACAGGCTCTTTTCGGACACTGAAGCTTTCTTT. It codes for CASSLDRLFSDTEAFF. V and J are TRBV5-6 and TRBJ1-1; possibly TRBD1 for D (5 bases). Trimming shortened V by 0 bases and J by 3 bases, and 15 bases separated the two germline ends. From germline, CDR1 is SGHDT and CDR2 YYEEEE. The CDR3 extends over 16 amino acids. Based on the CDR3 plus reference TRBV5-6 and TRBJ1-1, the full variable domain is DAGVTQSPTHLIKTRGQQVTLRCSPKSGHDTVSWYQQALGQGPQFIFQYYEEEERQRGNFPDRFSGHQFPNYSSELNVNALLLGDSALYLCASSLDRLFSDTEAFFGQGTRLTVV.

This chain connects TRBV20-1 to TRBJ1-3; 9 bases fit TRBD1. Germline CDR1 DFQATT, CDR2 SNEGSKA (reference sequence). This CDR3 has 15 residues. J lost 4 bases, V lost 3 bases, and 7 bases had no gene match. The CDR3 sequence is CSASGDRAEGNTIYF. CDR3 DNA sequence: TGCAGTGCTAGCGGGGACAGGGCGGAAGGAAACACCATATATTTT.

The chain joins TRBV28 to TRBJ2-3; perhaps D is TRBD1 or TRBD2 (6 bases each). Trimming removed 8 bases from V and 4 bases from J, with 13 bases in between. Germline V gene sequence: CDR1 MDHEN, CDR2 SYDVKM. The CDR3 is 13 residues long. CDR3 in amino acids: CASGPGGPDTQYF. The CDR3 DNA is TGTGCCAGCGGACCTGGGGGGCCAGATACGCAGTATTTT. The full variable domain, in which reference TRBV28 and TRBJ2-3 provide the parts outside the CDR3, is DVKVTQSSRYLVKRTGEKVFLECVQDMDHENMFWYRQDPGLGLRLIYFSYDVKMKEKGDIPEGYSVSREKKERFSLILESASTNQTSMYLCASGPGGPDTQYFGPGTRLTVL.

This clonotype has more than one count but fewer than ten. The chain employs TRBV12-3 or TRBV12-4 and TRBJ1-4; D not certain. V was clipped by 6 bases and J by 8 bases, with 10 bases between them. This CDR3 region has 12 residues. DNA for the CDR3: TGTGCCAGCAGCCCCGCGAGGGAAAAACTGTTTTTT. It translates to CASSPAREKLFF.

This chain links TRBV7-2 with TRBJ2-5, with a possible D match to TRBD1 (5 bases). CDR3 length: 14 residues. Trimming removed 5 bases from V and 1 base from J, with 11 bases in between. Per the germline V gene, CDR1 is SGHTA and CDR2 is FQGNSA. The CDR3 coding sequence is TGTGCCAGCAGCGCCTTAGGGGTCCAAGAGACCCAGTACTTC. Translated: CASSALGVQETQYF. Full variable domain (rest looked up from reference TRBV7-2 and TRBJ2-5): GAGVSQSPSNKVTEKGKDVELRCDPISGHTALYWYRQSLGQGLEFLIYFQGNSAPDKSGLPSDRFSAERTGGSVSTLTIQRTQQEDSAVYLCASSALGVQETQYFGPGTRLLVL.

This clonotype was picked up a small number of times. In DNA, the CDR3 is TGTGCCAGCAGCTTCAGGGGGCGGGCTGAAGCTTTCTTT. Translation gives CASSFRGRAEAFF. The chain has TRBV7-8 and TRBJ1-1; TRBD1 matches at 8 bases. The CDR3 is 13 residues long. V was clipped by 3 bases and J by 6 bases; unmatched bases: 3. Germline V lookup: CDR1 SGHVS, CDR2 FQNEAQ.

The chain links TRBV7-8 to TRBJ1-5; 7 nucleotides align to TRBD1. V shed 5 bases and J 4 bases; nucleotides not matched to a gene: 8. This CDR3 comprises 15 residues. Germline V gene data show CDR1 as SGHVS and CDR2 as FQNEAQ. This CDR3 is CASSHDRVGNQPQHF. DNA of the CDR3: TGTGCCAGCAGCCACGACAGGGTGGGAAATCAGCCCCAGCATTTT.

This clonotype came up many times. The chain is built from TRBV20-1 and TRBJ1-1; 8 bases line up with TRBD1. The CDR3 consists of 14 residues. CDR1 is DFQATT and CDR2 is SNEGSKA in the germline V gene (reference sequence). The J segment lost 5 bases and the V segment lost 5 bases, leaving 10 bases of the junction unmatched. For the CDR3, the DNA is TGCAGTGCTCGCCCTCCGGACAGGGTGACTGAAGCTTTCTTT. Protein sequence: CSARPPDRVTEAFF.

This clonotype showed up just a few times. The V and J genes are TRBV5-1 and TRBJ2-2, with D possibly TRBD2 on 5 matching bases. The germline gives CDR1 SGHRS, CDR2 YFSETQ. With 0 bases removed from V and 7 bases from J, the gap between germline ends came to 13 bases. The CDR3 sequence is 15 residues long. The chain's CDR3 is CASSLEAGLNGELFF. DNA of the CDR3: TGCGCCAGCAGCTTGGAGGCGGGTTTGAACGGGGAGCTGTTTTTT.

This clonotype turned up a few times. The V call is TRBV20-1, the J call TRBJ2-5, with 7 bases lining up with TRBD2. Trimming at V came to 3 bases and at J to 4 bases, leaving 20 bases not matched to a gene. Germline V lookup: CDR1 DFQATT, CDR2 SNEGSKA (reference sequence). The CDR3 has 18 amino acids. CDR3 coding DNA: TGCAGTGCTAGGAGGCCACCAGCGGGGACCGCCCGGGTAGAGACCCAGTACTTC. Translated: CSARRPPAGTARVETQYF.